Listed below are T cell receptor beta chains from one sample, sequenced in a study of patients and donors after allogeneic stem cell transplantation. TCRdb reprocessed the RT-PCR reads with MiXCR, giving one entry per CDR3 protein. The table lists about a million distinct CDR3 sequences, approximately 19% of them singletons, with around 5.5% in the top ten. Sequenced material: blood, either unsorted or a sorted T cell fraction (not recorded which). The receptor set was obtained from a human donor who was either an allogeneic HSCT recipient or a stem cell or donor lymphocyte infusion donor (not recorded which). It is not recorded whose cells these are; they may come from a transplant donor. The CDR3 runs from the conserved cysteine through the conserved F or W. The D gene is left open where the match is weak. Clone size, where shown, is once, few, many, or a class for clones that have expanded.

CDR3 length	clone size	D gene	V gene	J gene	CDR3 protein	CDR3 DNA
10	NA	NA	TRBV30	TRBJ2-7	CAWTSYEQYF	TGTGCCTGGACTAGCTACGAGCAGTACTTC
14	many	NA	TRBV7-9	TRBJ2-2	CASRSAGNTGELFF	TGTGCCAGCAGATCTGCGGGGAACACCGGGGAGCTGTTTTTT
16	NA	TRBD2	TRBV18	TRBJ2-1	CASSPPRLAGRGEQFF	TGTGCCAGCTCACCACCGCGGCTAGCGGGGAGGGGTGAGCAGTTCTTC
15	few	TRBD1	TRBV20-1	TRBJ2-1	CSARVKTGWYNEQFF	TGCAGTGCTAGAGTGAAGACAGGGTGGTACAATGAGCAGTTCTTC
15	NA	TRBD2	TRBV20-1	TRBJ2-3	CSADLRLADTDTQYF	TGCAGTGCTGATCTTAGACTAGCGGACACAGATACGCAGTATTTT
14	few	TRBD2	TRBV20-1	TRBJ2-7	CSALETSGGYEQYF	TGCAGTGCCCTAGAGACTAGCGGAGGTTACGAGCAGTACTTC
19	NA	TRBD1	TRBV4-3	TRBJ1-2	CASSQDYGATGGFDYGYTF	TGCGCCAGCAGCCAAGATTACGGGGCGACAGGGGGCTTTGACTATGGCTACACCTTC
17	NA	TRBD2	TRBV5-1	TRBJ2-3	CASSLYPSGGSTDTQYF	TGCGCCAGCAGCTTATACCCTAGCGGGGGGAGCACAGATACGCAGTATTTT
14	NA	NA	TRBV5-1	TRBJ1-1	CASGRVEGDTEAFF	TGCGCCAGCGGAAGGGTCGAGGGTGACACTGAAGCTTTCTTT
15	NA	NA	TRBV10-3	TRBJ2-5	CAISEGDGYQETQYF	TGTGCCATCAGTGAGGGGGACGGGTACCAAGAGACCCAGTACTTC
13	NA	NA	TRBV18	TRBJ1-2	CASHRDTNYGYTF	TGTGCCAGCCACCGGGACACTAACTATGGCTACACCTTC
16	NA	NA	TRBV5-5	TRBJ1-2	CASSLKTGFTDYGYTF	TGTGCCAGCAGCTTAAAAACAGGGTTCACCGACTATGGCTACACCTTC
16	few	NA	TRBV7-9	TRBJ2-7	CASSLPTGRFRYEQYF	TGTGCCAGCAGCTTACCCACAGGGAGGTTTCGGTACGAGCAGTACTTC
16	NA	NA	TRBV2	TRBJ2-6	CASSDLEVSGANVLTF	TGTGCCAGCAGCGATTTAGAGGTCTCTGGGGCCAACGTCCTGACTTTC
13	few	TRBD2	TRBV2	TRBJ2-5	CASSAGLEETQYF	TGTGCCAGCAGTGCTGGACTAGAAGAGACCCAGTACTTC
15	few	TRBD2	TRBV4-3	TRBJ2-7	CASSQAPSGGFEQYF	TGCGCCAGCAGCCAAGCTCCTAGCGGGGGGTTCGAGCAGTACTTC
14	many	NA	TRBV12-3/TRBV12-4	TRBJ1-6	CASSRSGINSPLHF	TGTGCCAGCAGTCGATCGGGGATTAATTCACCCCTCCACTTT
13	NA	NA	TRBV12-3/TRBV12-4	TRBJ2-3	CASSITRTDTQYF	TGTGCCAGCAGTATAACTAGAACAGATACGCAGTATTTT
15	few	NA	TRBV2	TRBJ1-5	CASRAGGNSNQPQHF	TGTGCCAGCCGCGCCGGCGGAAATAGCAATCAGCCCCAGCATTTT
14	NA	NA	TRBV3-1	TRBJ2-7	CASSQEAGRWEQYF	TGTGCCAGCAGCCAAGAAGCCGGACGCTGGGAGCAGTACTTC
14	many	TRBD2	TRBV12-3/TRBV12-4	TRBJ2-1	CASTRAGSYNEQFF	TGTGCCAGTACCAGAGCGGGGTCCTACAATGAGCAGTTCTTC
12	few	NA	TRBV7-9	TRBJ2-1	CASSLLPWEQFF	TGTGCCAGCAGCTTACTTCCATGGGAGCAGTTCTTC
15	NA	TRBD1	TRBV12-3/TRBV12-4	TRBJ2-2	CASSTVTGGTGELFF	TGTGCCAGCAGTACTGTGACAGGGGGAACCGGGGAGCTGTTTTTT
15	NA	TRBD1	TRBV4-1	TRBJ2-7	CASSQGDRLPYEQYF	TGCGCCAGCAGCCAAGGGGACAGACTACCTTACGAGCAGTACTTC
13	few	NA	TRBV29-1	TRBJ1-2	CSVDGTAAYGYTF	TGCAGCGTTGACGGGACGGCAGCCTATGGCTACACCTTC
13	NA	TRBD2	TRBV5-1	TRBJ2-7	CASSSTGGNEQYF	TGCGCCAGCAGCTCTACGGGGGGTAACGAGCAGTACTTC
14	NA	NA	TRBV6-5	TRBJ2-2	CASSYAPGSGELFF	TGTGCCAGCAGTTACGCTCCGGGGAGCGGGGAGCTGTTTTTT
16	few	TRBD1	TRBV20-1	TRBJ1-5	CSASRTGRGSNQPQHF	TGCAGTGCTAGTCGGACAGGCAGGGGAAGCAATCAGCCCCAGCATTTT
15	few	NA	TRBV12-3/TRBV12-4	TRBJ1-1	CASSFLLVKNTEAFF	TGTGCCAGCAGTTTCCTTTTAGTCAAGAACACTGAAGCTTTCTTT
13	few	NA	TRBV12-3/TRBV12-4	TRBJ2-5	CASSSRVEGPKYF	TGTGCCAGCAGTTCACGGGTAGAGGGCCCCAAGTACTTC
18	few	TRBD2	TRBV12-3/TRBV12-4	TRBJ2-3	CASSFGLADYRSTDTQYF	TGTGCCAGCAGTTTCGGCCTAGCGGATTACCGTAGCACAGATACGCAGTATTTT
14	NA	TRBD1	TRBV18	TRBJ1-2	CASSPADRENGYTF	TGTGCCAGCTCGCCGGCGGACAGGGAGAATGGCTACACCTTC
15	NA	TRBD1	TRBV20-1	TRBJ1-1	CSARGPGTGVTEAFF	TGCAGTGCTAGGGGTCCCGGGACAGGGGTCACTGAAGCTTTCTTT
15	many	TRBD2	TRBV4-2	TRBJ2-7	CASSPGLAVTYEQYF	TGTGCCAGCAGCCCGGGACTAGCGGTAACCTACGAGCAGTACTTC
14	NA	TRBD1	TRBV9	TRBJ2-7	CASAVGDSSYEQYF	TGTGCCAGCGCCGTGGGGGACAGCTCCTACGAGCAGTACTTC
13	few	NA	TRBV6-1	TRBJ1-6	CASSEGYNSPLHF	TGTGCCAGCAGTGAGGGGTATAATTCACCCCTCCACTTT
15	few	TRBD2	TRBV14	TRBJ2-7	CASSRASGSYYEQYF	TGTGCCAGCAGCCGGGCTAGCGGGAGTTATTACGAGCAGTACTTC
18	NA	TRBD1	TRBV4-1	TRBJ1-5	CASSTTPGTAQLEGAQHF	TGCGCCAGCAGCACTACTCCCGGGACAGCGCAACTCGAAGGGGCCCAGCATTTT
14	few	NA	TRBV9	TRBJ2-1	CASSPIMAGGEQFF	TGTGCCAGCAGCCCCATTATGGCCGGTGGAGAGCAGTTCTTC
16	NA	TRBD1	TRBV12-3/TRBV12-4	TRBJ2-7	CASSSGQGRTPYEQYF	TGTGCCAGCAGTTCAGGACAGGGTCGAACCCCCTACGAGCAGTACTTC
15	many	TRBD1	TRBV2	TRBJ2-2	CASSGQGANTGELFF	TGTGCCAGCAGCGGACAGGGCGCGAACACCGGGGAGCTGTTTTTT
14	many	NA	TRBV10-3	TRBJ2-5	CAISERRGKETQYF	TGTGCCATCAGTGAGCGAAGGGGAAAAGAGACCCAGTACTTC
13	NA	TRBD2	TRBV12-3/TRBV12-4	TRBJ2-5	CASSLMGGGTQYF	TGTGCCAGCAGTTTAATGGGCGGGGGGACCCAGTACTTC
16	NA	NA	TRBV7-6	TRBJ2-2	CASSLALSPTTGELFF	TGTGCCAGCAGCTTAGCGCTATCCCCAACCACCGGGGAGCTGTTTTTT
13	few	NA	TRBV30	TRBJ2-7	CAWSAGRGNEQYF	TGTGCCTGGAGTGCGGGTCGGGGGAACGAGCAGTACTTC
11	few	NA	TRBV29-1	TRBJ1-2	CSVEARAGYTF	TGCAGCGTTGAAGCCAGGGCTGGCTACACCTTC
14	NA	TRBD2	TRBV12-3/TRBV12-4	TRBJ2-7	CASRTSGGSYEQYF	TGTGCCAGCAGGACTAGCGGGGGCTCCTACGAGCAGTACTTC
16	few	NA	TRBV5-1	TRBJ1-3	CASSLVGSSSGNTIYF	TGCGCCAGCAGCTTGGTCGGATCGAGCTCTGGAAACACCATATATTTT
10	many	TRBD2	TRBV29-1	TRBJ2-1	CSGLANEQFF	TGCAGCGGACTAGCGAATGAGCAGTTCTTC
13	many	NA	TRBV10-3	TRBJ1-2	CAISVQSNYGYTF	TGTGCCATCAGTGTACAGAGTAACTATGGCTACACCTTC
12	NA	NA	TRBV28	TRBJ1-6	CASSLIGAGLHF	TGTGCCAGCAGTTTGATCGGGGCCGGGCTCCACTTT
19	NA	TRBD1	TRBV5-1	TRBJ1-6	CASSLEGQSFSSYNSPLHF	TGCGCCAGCAGCTTGGAGGGACAGTCATTCAGCTCCTATAATTCACCCCTCCACTTT
14	few	NA	TRBV9	TRBJ2-3	CASSAQGWTDTQYF	TGTGCCAGCAGCGCTCAGGGATGGACAGATACGCAGTATTTT